The sample holds many counts of the clone carrying this TCR beta chain. These data belong to a study of low-dose radiotherapy and immunotherapy resistance in tumors. Time point meaning: before trial treatment. All of the donors were given nivolumab, ipilimumab, aspirin, low-dose cyclophosphamide and low-dose radiotherapy as part of RACIN, a single-arm trial. The PCR that amplified TCRs ran for approximately 20 cycles, relying on a constant-region primer and a V-primer adapter. The authors amplified isolated mRNA by in vitro transcription. TCRdb reanalysed the reads using MiXCR and keeps one entry per CDR3 protein. The repertoire consists of under 60,000 distinct CDR3 sequences, with about 12% occurring once and the leading ten covering approximately 6%. This CDR3 contains 13 residues. The V gene lost 5 bases and the J gene lost 1 base, with 11 bases spanning the gap. Germline V gene data show CDR1 as DFQATT and CDR2 as SNEGSKA (reference sequence).

The TCR originated in a female donor with ovarian cancer. Sequences were derived from PBMCs, sampled before treatment. The chain joins TRBV20-1 to TRBJ1-1; D not certain. The CDR3 protein is CSASAEANTEAFF. The CDR3 DNA reads TGCAGTGCTTCGGCCGAAGCGAACACTGAAGCTTTCTTT.